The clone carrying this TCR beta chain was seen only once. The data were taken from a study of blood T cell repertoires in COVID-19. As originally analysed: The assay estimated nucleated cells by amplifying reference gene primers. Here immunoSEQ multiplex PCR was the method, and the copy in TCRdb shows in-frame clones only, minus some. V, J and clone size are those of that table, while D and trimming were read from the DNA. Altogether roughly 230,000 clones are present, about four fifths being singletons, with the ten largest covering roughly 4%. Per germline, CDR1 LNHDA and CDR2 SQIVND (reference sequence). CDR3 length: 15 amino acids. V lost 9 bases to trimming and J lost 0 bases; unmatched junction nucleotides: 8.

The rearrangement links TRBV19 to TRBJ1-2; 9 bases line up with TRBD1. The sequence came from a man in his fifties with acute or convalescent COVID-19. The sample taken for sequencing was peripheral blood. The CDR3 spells CASGGQGRTNYGYTF. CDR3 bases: TGTGCCAGCGGGGGACAGGGTCGTACTAACTATGGCTACACCTTC.